This is a list of T cell receptor beta chains from one sample in a study of shared clonotypes between healthy human individuals. Sequenced by immunoSEQ multiplex PCR; TCRdb stores in-frame clones only, minus some. Of hundreds of thousands of clones listed, 90% to 95% are singletons. The sequencing input was naive CD8+ T cells sorted from blood. All receptors derive from a woman aged 25-40 years in good health. The conserved cysteine and the conserved F or W are not part of the CDR3 here. Fields, in order: V gene, clone size, CDR3 protein. Only some rows state a clone size, as once, few, many or a class for expanded clones.

V: TRBV4-1; size: .; CDR3: ASSQRTYGELF
V: TRBV9; size: .; CDR3: ASSSRLAGGPQQY
V: TRBV27; size: .; CDR3: ASSLRGVYNEQF
V: TRBV25-1; size: .; CDR3: ASSLLAESYEQY
V: TRBV5-6; size: .; CDR3: ASSLATGNPEAF
V: TRBV11-2; size: once; CDR3: ASSLNLAGDYEQY
V: TRBV28; size: .; CDR3: ASSPREGAYNEQF
V: TRBV5-6; size: .; CDR3: ASSLKGVGYEQY
V: TRBV11-2; size: .; CDR3: ASSLGRENLNEQF
V: TRBV13; size: .; CDR3: ASTPPGDRETQY
V: TRBV27; size: .; CDR3: ASSPGQGAVYEQY
V: TRBV7-6; size: .; CDR3: ASSLESAGEYTGELF
V: TRBV27; size: .; CDR3: ASSSSASGATIPPTDTQY
V: TRBV29-1; size: once; CDR3: SVDDGSSYEQY
V: TRBV4-1; size: .; CDR3: ASSQEGPNTGLRAQY
V: TRBV5-1; size: .; CDR3: ASSRRGREITDTQY
V: TRBV7-9; size: .; CDR3: ASSLVVNLGYEQY
V: TRBV28; size: once; CDR3: ASTHSGVYSNQPQH
V: TRBV6-1; size: .; CDR3: ASRGGQGSNQPQH
V: TRBV7-9; size: .; CDR3: ASSLSALGVLT
V: TRBV29-1; size: .; CDR3: SVETGDSNQPQH
V: TRBV20-1; size: .; CDR3: SVGNEQY
V: TRBV15; size: .; CDR3: ATSGWTGPNTEAF